The rows below give T cell receptor beta chains drawn from one sample of a study of Ad26.COV2.S vaccination and SARS-CoV-2 variants. Using immunoSEQ multiplex PCR, the repertoire was profiled, and TCRdb retains in-frame clones only, with some absent. The profile shows 510,000 or so clones, 87% of them singletons. This sample comprised peripheral blood, obtained in a trial of Ad26.COV2.S vaccine versus placebo. These receptors all stem from a person between 18 and 60 years old who received the Ad26.COV2.S COVID-19 vaccine or a placebo. Each CDR3 is given with its conserved first and last residue. D genes are given only for firm matches. Rows may omit the clone size; those that give it use once, few, many or a size class.

d_gene,abundance,j_gene,v_gene,CDR3aa,CDR3nt
TRBD2,NA,TRBJ2-7,TRBV11-3,CASSLRSGSGYEQYF,TGTGCCAGCAGCTTAAGGAGCGGGAGTGGCTACGAGCAGTACTTC
NA,NA,TRBJ1-2,TRBV7-2,CASSLAMSNYGYTF,TGTGCCAGCAGCTTAGCCATGTCGAACTATGGCTACACCTTC
TRBD1,once,TRBJ2-1,TRBV28,CASSHRDSRWYEQFF,TGTGCCAGCAGCCACCGGGACAGCCGATGGTATGAGCAGTTCTTC
NA,NA,TRBJ1-4,TRBV4-1,CASSQEVTRTGEKLFF,TGCGCCAGCAGCCAAGAAGTGACCCGGACGGGTGAAAAACTGTTTTTT
TRBD1,NA,TRBJ1-2,TRBV2,CASRAGTANYGYTF,TGTGCCAGCAGAGCCGGGACAGCCAACTATGGCTACACCTTC
NA,NA,TRBJ2-7,TRBV12-2,CASRTVDPASPLYEQYF,TGTGCAAGTCGTACGGTTGATCCGGCTAGCCCTCTCTACGAGCAGTACTTC
TRBD2,NA,TRBJ2-1,TRBV3-1/TRBV3-2,CASSGTSGMVNEQFF,TGTGCCAGCAGCGGGACTAGCGGGATGGTAAATGAGCAGTTCTTC
TRBD1,NA,TRBJ1-1,TRBV4-1,CASSARQGATEAFF,TGCGCCAGCAGCGCTCGACAGGGGGCGACTGAAGCTTTCTTT
NA,NA,TRBJ2-5,TRBV11-2,CASSLLSWGTQYF,TGTGCCAGCAGCCTCCTATCTTGGGGGACCCAGTACTTC
NA,NA,TRBJ1-3,TRBV2,CASRGPGTRFGNTIYF,TGTGCCAGCAGAGGCCCCGGGACAAGGTTTGGAAACACCATATATTTT
NA,NA,TRBJ2-1,TRBV6-5,CASSTTERDEQFF,TGTGCCAGCAGTACCACCGAGAGGGATGAGCAGTTCTTC
NA,NA,TRBJ2-3,TRBV7-9,CASSPQLGPSTDTQYF,TGTGCCAGCAGCCCCCAGCTAGGTCCTAGCACAGATACGCAGTATTTT
TRBD1,NA,TRBJ2-7,TRBV6-2/TRBV6-3,CASSYADRLLLHEQYF,TGTGCCAGCAGTTACGCGGACAGGCTGCTTTTACACGAGCAGTACTTC
NA,NA,TRBJ2-3,TRBV7-3,CASSLNRDTQYF,TGTGCCAGCAGCCTAAACCGGGATACGCAGTATTTT
NA,NA,TRBJ1-1,TRBV5-6,CASSLRRTGGNTEAFF,TGTGCCAGCAGCCTAAGACGCACTGGGGGGAACACTGAAGCTTTCTTT
TRBD2,NA,TRBJ2-5,TRBV24-1,CATSDVNGLADRGTQYF,TGTGCCACCAGTGATGTCAATGGGCTAGCGGACCGTGGGACCCAGTACTTC
NA,NA,TRBJ1-6,TRBV4-1,CASSLRGRDYSPLHF,TGCGCCAGCAGCCTTAGAGGGCGCGATTATTCGCCCCTCCACTTT
NA,NA,TRBJ2-1,TRBV29-1,CSVLRGSSYNEQFF,TGCAGCGTTCTTCGGGGGAGCTCCTACAATGAGCAGTTCTTC
NA,NA,TRBJ2-1,TRBV11-2,CASSSGTPYNEQFF,TGTGCCAGCAGCTCCGGGACACCATACAATGAGCAGTTCTTC
NA,NA,TRBJ2-2,TRBV29-1,CSAAGRGYTGELFF,TGCAGCGCCGCGGGGAGGGGGTACACCGGGGAGCTGTTTTTT
NA,NA,TRBJ2-7,TRBV6-2/TRBV6-3,CASSSPSEGIGYEQYF,TGTGCCAGCAGTTCCCCTAGCGAAGGGATAGGCTACGAGCAGTACTTC
TRBD2,NA,TRBJ2-3,TRBV4-3,CASSQEISGSGADTQYF,TGCGCCAGCAGCCAAGAGATAAGCGGGAGCGGGGCAGATACGCAGTATTTT
NA,NA,TRBJ1-1,TRBV9,CASSVGPKWDTEAFF,TGTGCCAGCAGCGTAGGCCCTAAGTGGGACACTGAAGCTTTCTTT
NA,once,TRBJ1-4,TRBV28,CASSFPPVNEKLFF,TGTGCCAGCAGTTTCCCTCCCGTCAATGAAAAACTGTTTTTT
NA,NA,TRBJ1-2,TRBV11-2,CASSLEGQSYGYTF,TGTGCCAGCAGCTTAGAAGGACAGAGCTATGGCTACACCTTC
NA,NA,TRBJ2-3,TRBV7-9,CASSPGAGIYTDTQYF,TGTGCCAGCAGCCCGGGGGCAGGTATTTACACAGATACGCAGTATTTT
TRBD2,NA,TRBJ2-1,TRBV2,CASSGLAVTYNEQFF,TGTGCCAGCAGTGGACTAGCGGTCACCTACAATGAGCAGTTCTTC
NA,NA,TRBJ1-6,TRBV27,CASSLLVNSPLHF,TGTGCCAGCAGTTTATTGGTGAATTCACCCCTCCACTTT
TRBD2,NA,TRBJ2-5,TRBV7-9,CASSRQRTRYQETQYF,TGTGCCAGCAGCCGGCAGCGGACTAGGTACCAAGAGACCCAGTACTTC
NA,NA,TRBJ2-1,TRBV16,CASSGGWWDEQFF,TGTGCCAGCAGCGGGGGTTGGTGGGATGAGCAGTTCTTC
TRBD1,NA,TRBJ1-2,TRBV9,CASSVGRGPYGYTF,TGTGCCAGCAGCGTAGGCAGGGGGCCCTATGGCTACACCTTC